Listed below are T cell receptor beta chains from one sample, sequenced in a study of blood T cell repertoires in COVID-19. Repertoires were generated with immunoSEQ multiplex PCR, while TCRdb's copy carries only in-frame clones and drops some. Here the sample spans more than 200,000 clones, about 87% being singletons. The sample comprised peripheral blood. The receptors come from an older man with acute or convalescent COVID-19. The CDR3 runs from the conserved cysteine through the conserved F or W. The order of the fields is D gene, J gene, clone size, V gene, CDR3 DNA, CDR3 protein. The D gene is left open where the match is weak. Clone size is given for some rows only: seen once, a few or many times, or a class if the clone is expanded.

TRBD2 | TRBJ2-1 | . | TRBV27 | TGTGCCAGCAGTTCTCCGGGGACTAGCGGGCACAATGAGCAGTTCTTC | CASSSPGTSGHNEQFF
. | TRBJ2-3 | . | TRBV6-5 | TGTGCCAGCAGGCCAGAACGCTTCACAGATACGCAGTATTTT | CASRPERFTDTQYF
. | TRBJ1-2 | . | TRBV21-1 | TGTGCCCGAAAATGGACAGAACCGGCTGGGGGCTACACCTTC | CARKWTEPAGGYTF
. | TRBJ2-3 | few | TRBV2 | TGTGCCAGCAGTGAACAGGGAGATACGCAGTATTTT | CASSEQGDTQYF
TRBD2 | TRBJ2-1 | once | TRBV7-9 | TGTGCCAGCAGGCGGCGGGAGCAGGTGGGCAATGAGCAGTTCTTC | CASRRREQVGNEQFF
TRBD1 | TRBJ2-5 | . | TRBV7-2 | TGTGCCAGCAGCCCTCTAAGACAGGGAGAGACCCAGTACTTC | CASSPLRQGETQYF
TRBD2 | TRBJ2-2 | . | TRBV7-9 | TGTGCCAGCAGCCTACTGACCGGGGGGACCGGGGAGCTGTTTTTT | CASSLLTGGTGELFF
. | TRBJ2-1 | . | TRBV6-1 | TGTGCCAGTTCCCGGGACTGGGGTTACGATGAGCAGTTCTTC | CASSRDWGYDEQFF
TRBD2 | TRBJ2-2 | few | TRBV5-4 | TGTGCCAGCAGTCCCAAATTCGGACTAGCGGGAGGAAACACCGGGGAGCTGTTTTTT | CASSPKFGLAGGNTGELFF
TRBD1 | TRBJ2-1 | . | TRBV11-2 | TGTGCCAGCAGCTTAGCTCTTCTGGGACAGGAGCAGTTCTTC | CASSLALLGQEQFF
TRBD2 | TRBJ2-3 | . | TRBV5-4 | TGTGCCAGCAGCACCGGGACTAGCGGATTCCTCACAGATACGCAGTATTTT | CASSTGTSGFLTDTQYF
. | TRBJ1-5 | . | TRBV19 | TGTGCCAGTAGTCTCCGGGGAGGGAGGGATAGCAATCAGCCCCAGCATTTT | CASSLRGGRDSNQPQHF
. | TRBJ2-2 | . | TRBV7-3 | TGTGCCAGCAGCTTAACGGGACTCCAGAACACCGGGGAGCTGTTTTTT | CASSLTGLQNTGELFF
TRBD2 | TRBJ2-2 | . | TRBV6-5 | TGTGCCAGCAGGAATAGCGGGAGCACCGGGGAGCTGTTTTTT | CASRNSGSTGELFF
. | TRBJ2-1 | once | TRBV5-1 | TGCGCCAGCAGCTTGGTCACAGGGAAAGACAATGAGCAGTTCTTC | CASSLVTGKDNEQFF
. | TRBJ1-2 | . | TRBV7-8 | TGTGCCAGCAGCTTGCCGGGAACGAACTATGGCTACACCTTC | CASSLPGTNYGYTF
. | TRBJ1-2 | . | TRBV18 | TGTGCCAGCTCACTACTATCGGTCGAAACAACGGTAGGCTATGGCTACACCTTC | CASSLLSVETTVGYGYTF
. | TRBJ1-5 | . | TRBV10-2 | TGCGCCAGCAGTGACGGATTTACAGGTCAGCCCCAGCATTTT | CASSDGFTGQPQHF
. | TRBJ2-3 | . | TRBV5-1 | TGCGCCAGCAGCTTGGCCTTGATTGCCGCGACAGGGAGGACAGATACGCAGTATTTT | CASSLALIAATGRTDTQYF
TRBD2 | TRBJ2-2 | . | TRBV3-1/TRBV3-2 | TGTGCCAGCACGCCAGCGGGAGGTCAGGGCGGGGAGCTGTTTTTT | CASTPAGGQGGELFF
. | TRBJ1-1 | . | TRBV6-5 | TGTGCCAGCATCGGGAATGCGAACACTGAAGCTTTCTTT | CASIGNANTEAFF
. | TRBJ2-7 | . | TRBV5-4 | TGTGCCAGCAGCCTAGGACTAAATTCCTACGAGCAGTACTTC | CASSLGLNSYEQYF
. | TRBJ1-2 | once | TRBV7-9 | TGTGCCAGCAGCATGCCCGGGGACTATGGCTACACCTTC | CASSMPGDYGYTF
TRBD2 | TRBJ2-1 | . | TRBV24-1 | TGTGCCACCAGTGATTCGGGCGGGGGACGTAGTTACAATGAGCAGTTCTTC | CATSDSGGGRSYNEQFF
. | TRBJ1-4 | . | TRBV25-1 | TGTGCCAGCGGCCCGGGGCGGGGTCGGCTGTTTTTT | CASGPGRGRLFF
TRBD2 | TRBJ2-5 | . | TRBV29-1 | TGCAGCGTAGGGAGCGGGAGGCGAGGGGGAGAGACCCAGTACTTC | CSVGSGRRGGETQYF
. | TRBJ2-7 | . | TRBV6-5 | TGTGCCACGGGTCGGGTAGACCACGAGCAGTACTTC | CATGRVDHEQYF
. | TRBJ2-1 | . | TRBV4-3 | TGCGCCAGCAGCCAATTAGCGGTAAGCTCCTACAATGAGCAGTTCTTC | CASSQLAVSSYNEQFF
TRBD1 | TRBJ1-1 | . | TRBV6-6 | TGTGCCAGCAGTTACAGGGACAGGGGTTGGAACACTGAAGCTTTCTTT | CASSYRDRGWNTEAFF
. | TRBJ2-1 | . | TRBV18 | TGTGCCAGCTCCATATGGGGGCGAGGGTACAATGAGCAGTTCTTC | CASSIWGRGYNEQFF
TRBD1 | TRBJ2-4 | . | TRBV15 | TGTGCCACCAGCAGAGCCGGGACAGGGACAAAAAACATTCAGTACTTC | CATSRAGTGTKNIQYF
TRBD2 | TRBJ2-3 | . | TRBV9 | TGTGCCAGCAGCGCCCATCCATTGCGGGAGGGCCGCACAGATACGCAGTATTTT | CASSAHPLREGRTDTQYF
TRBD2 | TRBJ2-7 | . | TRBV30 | TGTGCCTCAACCGGGGCTAGCGGGAGTACGTCGGCCTACGAGCAGTACTTC | CASTGASGSTSAYEQYF
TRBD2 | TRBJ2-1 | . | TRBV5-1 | TGCGCCAGCAGCCTGGAACTAGCGCCTTTGGATGAGCAGTTCTTC | CASSLELAPLDEQFF
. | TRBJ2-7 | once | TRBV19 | TGTGCCAGTAGTCCCTGGACAAGATACCACGAGCAGTACTTC | CASSPWTRYHEQYF
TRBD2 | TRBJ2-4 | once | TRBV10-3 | TGTGCCATCAGTGAGATAGCGGGAGGGCCGAGTTCGGCCATTCAGTACTTC | CAISEIAGGPSSAIQYF
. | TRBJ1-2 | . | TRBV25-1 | TGTGCCAGCAGTGGTCAGGAAACTAACTATGGCTACACCTTC | CASSGQETNYGYTF
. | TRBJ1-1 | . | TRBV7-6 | TGTGCCAGCAGCTTACAACCTGGGGGAGGGAGGACTGAAGCTTTCTTT | CASSLQPGGGRTEAFF
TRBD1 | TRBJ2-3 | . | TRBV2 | TGTGCCAGCAGCGGACAGGGGATCAGGGATACGCAGTATTTT | CASSGQGIRDTQYF
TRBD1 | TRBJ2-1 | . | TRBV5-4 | TGTGCCAGCACTATACAGGGGGGAGACAATGAGCAGTTCTTC | CASTIQGGDNEQFF
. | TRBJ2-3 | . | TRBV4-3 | TGCGCCAGCAGCCTCGGAGGGTTCACAGATACGCAGTATTTT | CASSLGGFTDTQYF
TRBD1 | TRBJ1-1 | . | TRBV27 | TGTGCCAGCAGTTTAACAGGGGCCGACACTGAAGCTTTCTTT | CASSLTGADTEAFF
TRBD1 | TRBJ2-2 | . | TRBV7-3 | TGTGCCAGCAGCGGCGGACAGGGGGCGACCGGGGAGCTGTTTTTT | CASSGGQGATGELFF
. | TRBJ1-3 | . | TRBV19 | TGTGCCAGTAGTTATATCTCTGGAAACACCATATATTTT | CASSYISGNTIYF
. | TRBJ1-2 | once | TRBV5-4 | TGTGCCAGCAGTGTCCGGGACAAATGGGGTGGCTACACCTTC | CASSVRDKWGGYTF
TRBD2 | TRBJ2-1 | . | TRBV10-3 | TGTGCCATCAGTGAGTCGTGGCTAGCGGGTAGCCCGGAGCAGTTCTTC | CAISESWLAGSPEQFF